Below are 7 T cell receptor beta chains sequenced from a single sample in a study of CD8 T cells in ankylosing spondylitis. Using its own MiXCR run on the 5' RACE reads, TCRdb lists one record per CDR3 protein. The table has over 200,000 distinct CDR3 sequences, about 10% seen once. The sample comprised blood, either unsorted or a sorted T cell fraction (not recorded which). The origin of the receptors is a male donor with ankylosing spondylitis or in good health (not recorded which).

At least ten counts were recorded for this clonotype. The chain joins TRBV7-6 to TRBJ2-2, with TRBD1 identical over 7 bases. V dropped 2 bases and J dropped 6; count of bases not matched to a gene: 6. Germline assignment: CDR1 SGHVS and CDR2 FNYEAQ. This CDR3 contains 15 residues. The CDR3 sequence is CASSLRTGASGELFF. The CDR3 DNA follows: TGTGCCAGCAGCTTACGTACAGGGGCTTCCGGGGAGCTGTTTTTT.

This clonotype was recorded many times. V gene TRBV5-1 combines with J gene TRBJ1-2; the match to TRBD1 covers 8 bases. Germline values: CDR1 SGHRS, CDR2 YFSETQ. This CDR3 contains 15 residues. The V segment lost 3 bases and the J segment 5 bases; nucleotides outside the gene matches: 9. The CDR3: CASSSEGQGPYGYTF. The CDR3 DNA sequence: TGCGCCAGCAGCTCGGAAGGACAGGGTCCTTATGGCTACACCTTC.

This clonotype was observed many times. CDR3 loop: CSARENRGLSKAFF. CDR3 nucleotides: TGCAGTGCTAGAGAGAACAGGGGTCTATCGAAAGCTTTCTTT. V usage is TRBV20-1 and J usage is TRBJ1-1; 7 bases match TRBD1. CDR1 DFQATT and CDR2 SNEGSKA come from the germline V gene (reference sequence). The CDR3 sequence is 14 residues long. Trimming took 0 bases from V and 9 from J; bases not matched to a gene: 10.

This clonotype has a count of ten or more. This chain uses TRBV20-1 with TRBJ2-1, with TRBD2 identical over 8 bases. The germline CDR1 and CDR2 sequences are DFQATT and SNEGSKA (reference sequence). The V and J ends lost 5 bases and 5 bases, in that order; junction bases with no gene match: 8. The CDR3 contains 14 residues. This CDR3 is CSALLAVLHNEQFF. The CDR3 region has the DNA TGCAGTGCTCTACTAGCGGTGCTCCACAATGAGCAGTTCTTC.

The chain carries TRBV5-5 and TRBJ2-7; either TRBD1 or TRBD2 may fit D (5 bases each). The germline CDR1 and CDR2 sequences are SGHKS and YYEKEE (reference sequence). With 0 bases removed from V and 4 bases from J, the gap between germline ends came to 17 bases. The CDR3 runs 16 residues. CDR3 in DNA: TGTGCCAGCAGCTTGGCGGCGTGGAACGGGGCTTACGAGCAGTACTTC. It specifies CASSLAAWNGAYEQYF.

The sample holds many counts of this clonotype. V gene TRBV9 combines with J gene TRBJ2-3, with unresolved D. V was clipped by 6 bases and J by 11 bases, with 4 bases between them. Germline V gives CDR1 SGDLS, CDR2 YYNGEE. This CDR3 has 8 residues. The CDR3 sequence is CASTRQYF. As DNA, the CDR3 is TGTGCCAGCACGAGGCAGTATTTT.

Many counts were recorded for this clonotype. CDR3 sequence reads: CASSLSVPGGYTF. CDR3 bases: TGTGCCAGCAGTCTCTCCGTGCCCGGTGGCTACACCTTC. The chain couples TRBV12-3 or TRBV12-4 to TRBJ1-2; D remains ambiguous. The V end lost 5 bases, the J end lost 7 bases, and 14 bases lay between the germline ends. CDR3 size: 13 residues.